The present entry profiles one T cell receptor beta chain with its context. As yet, its antigen is unknown. The data originate from a study of beta chain features in type 1 diabetes. Overall study: Across all samples, fewer than 140 million sorted cells were examined. Study-wide results and limits: For type 1 diabetes patients, VDJ junctions showed fewer insertions and more deletions. Researchers could not determine here whether HLA type influences TCRB rearrangement.

Each sorted population was over 95% pure. Germline assignment: CDR1 MNHNY and CDR2 SVGAGI (reference sequence). CDR3 length: 14 amino acids. Trimming pared 2 bases from V and 12 bases from J, leaving 17 bases between. The sequenced template was cDNA made from the entire isolated RNA. Sequencing was performed with immunoSEQ multiplex PCR; in TCRdb, only in-frame clones are kept and a portion is missing. The sample lists around 240,000 clones, over 7.5% seen once, with 0.03% to 0.04% in the top ten. The source material was naive CD4+ T cells from blood. The chain has TRBV6-6 and TRBJ2-1; D perhaps matches TRBD1 (5 bases). The clonotype originates from a woman younger than 35 in good health. The CDR3 nucleotides are TGTGCCAGCAGTTACGCTTCCGGACAAGTAGGGCAGTTCTTC. Its protein product is CASSYASGQVGQFF.